Shown below are 3 T cell receptor beta chains from a single sample sequenced in a study of shared clonotypes between healthy human individuals. Sequenced by immunoSEQ multiplex PCR; TCRdb stores in-frame clones only, minus some. The sample gives about 650,000 clones, about 95% of which show up once; around 0.11% is in the top ten. CD45RO negativity and positive selection for CCR7 defined naive CD8 cells, a population that excluded terminally differentiated effector memory CD45RA+ cells. Material: naive CD8+ T cells sorted from blood. The receptors were gathered from a woman in her thirties in good health.

With regard to this clone: The sample holds other DNA sequences that translate to the same CDR3. The chain employs TRBV13 and TRBJ2-6; D is ambiguous. Germline CDR1 reads PRHDT; CDR2 reads FYEKMQ (reference sequence). The CDR3 has 15 residues. Trimming shortened V by 1 base and J by 1 base, and 5 bases separated the two germline ends. CDR3: CASSLVGSGANVLTF. DNA for the CDR3: TGTGCCAGCAGCTTAGTCGGGTCTGGGGCCAACGTCCTGACTTTC.

The chain links TRBV11-2 to TRBJ2-7; TRBD1 is a possible D gene (5 bases). This CDR3 comprises 14 residues. The ends were cut back, 5 bases at V and 2 bases at J, with 13 bases in the middle. Germline-derived CDR1 and CDR2 are SGHAT and FQNNGV. The CDR3 coding sequence is TGTGCCAGCAGCCCCGGTTCAGGGACCTACGAGCAGTACTTC. Translating it yields CASSPGSGTYEQYF. Variable domain in full (rest from reference TRBV11-2 and TRBJ2-7): EAGVAQSPRYKIIEKRQSVAFWCNPISGHATLYWYQQILGQGPKLLIQFQNNGVVDDSQLPKDRFSAERLKGVDSTLKIQPAKLEDSAVYLCASSPGSGTYEQYFGPGTRLTVT.

V is TRBV6-5 and J is TRBJ2-7; 7 bases agree with TRBD2. With V trimmed by 7 bases and J by 3 bases, 12 bases remained unmatched. CDR1 MNHEY and CDR2 SVGAGI come from the germline V gene. This CDR3 is 15 amino acids long. The CDR3 protein is CASTPMLAAGYEQYF. The CDR3 region has the DNA TGTGCCAGCACTCCAATGCTAGCGGCAGGCTACGAGCAGTACTTC.